The source of this TCR beta chain is a study of post-analysis software for immune sequencing data. Background on the study: Clinical courses comprised relapsing-remitting, secondary progressive and progressive-relapsing multiple sclerosis.

Every TCR beta cDNA library bore unique molecular identifiers. TCRdb re-derived calls from the PCR reads in MiXCR, one entry per CDR3 protein. The sample consists of around 710,000 distinct CDR3 sequences, around 46% of them appearing once. This CDR3 is 16 amino acids long. Germline V CDR1 and CDR2: SGHRS, YFSETQ. V dropped 4 bases and J dropped 2; count of bases not matched to a gene: 7. Broader study findings: Strong same-batch co-clustering of samples appeared with F measure clustering. People with multiple sclerosis had a significantly lower normalized Chao1 diversity than controls did. Four or five TRBV segments, including TRBV5-6, TRBV5-1 and TRBV20-1, were more frequent in patients than controls.

Regarding this clonotype: Its antigen is as yet unknown.

The chain recombines TRBV5-1 with TRBJ2-1, with TRBD2 matching 9 bases. This receptor was obtained from a girl aged 10 to 17 with multiple sclerosis. The source material was blood. For the CDR3, the DNA is TGCGCCAGCAGCCTCCAGACTAGCGGACCCTACAATGAGCAGTTCTTC. Amino acids: CASSLQTSGPYNEQFF.